This T cell receptor (beta chain) comes out of a study of cytomegalovirus exposure and HLA in healthy donors. Study conclusions and caveats: Reportedly, diagnosis of cytomegalovirus status by the classifier showed high specificity and sensitivity.

As concerns this clone: Its antigen is undetermined.

Germline loops: CDR1 MNHEY, CDR2 SVGAGI. The ends were cut back, 2 bases at V and 8 bases at J, with 15 bases in the middle. The length of the CDR3 is 14 residues. The primer mix had 60 Vbeta and 13 Jbeta primers. The repertoire was sequenced with immunoSEQ multiplex PCR; TCRdb's copy has only in-frame clones and lacks some. The clone table shows about 60,000 clones, with the ten largest holding less than 2.5%. The TCR comes from a woman in her late teens or twenties in good health and CMV-seronegative. What was sequenced was PBMCs. The chain couples TRBV6-5 to TRBJ1-2, with unresolved D. The CDR3 nucleotides are TGTGCCAGCAGTTACGATCGGGCGACGGGAGGCTACACCTTC. Protein product: CASSYDRATGGYTF.